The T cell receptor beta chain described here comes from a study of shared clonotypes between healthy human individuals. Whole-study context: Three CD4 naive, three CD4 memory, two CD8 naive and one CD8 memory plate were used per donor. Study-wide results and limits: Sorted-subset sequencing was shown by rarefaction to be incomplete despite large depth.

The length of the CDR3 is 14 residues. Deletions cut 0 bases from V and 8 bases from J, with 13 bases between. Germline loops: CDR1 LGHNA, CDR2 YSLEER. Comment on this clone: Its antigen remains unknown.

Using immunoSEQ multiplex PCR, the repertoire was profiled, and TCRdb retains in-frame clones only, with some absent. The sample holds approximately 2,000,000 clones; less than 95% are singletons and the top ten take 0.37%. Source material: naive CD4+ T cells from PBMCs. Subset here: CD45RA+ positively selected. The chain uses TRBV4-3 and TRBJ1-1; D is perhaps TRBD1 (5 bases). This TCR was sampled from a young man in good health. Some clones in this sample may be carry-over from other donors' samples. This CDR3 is CASSQEYIGGEAFF. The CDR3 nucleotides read TGCGCCAGCAGCCAAGAGTATATCGGGGGGGAAGCTTTCTTT.